These 20 T cell receptor beta chains were all obtained from the same sample, sequenced in a study of radiotherapy plus CTLA-4 blockade in lung cancer. Here immunoSEQ multiplex PCR was the method, and the copy in TCRdb shows in-frame clones only, minus some. The table records roughly 68,000 clones, roughly three quarters of them present only once. The sequencing used peripheral blood, collected from a patient treated with radiotherapy plus ipilimumab. These receptors all stem from a human donor with non-small cell lung cancer who had a complete response to radiotherapy plus ipilimumab.

By sample fraction, this clone is medium-sized. This CDR3 is CASRVWGADQPQHF. The CDR3 DNA is TGTGCCAGCAGGGTCTGGGGGGCGGATCAGCCCCAGCATTTT. V usage is TRBV2 and J usage is TRBJ1-5; a weak D match, TRBD1 (6 bases). The CDR3 has 14 residues. V lost 6 bases to trimming and J lost 5 bases, with 14 bases between them. CDR1 and CDR2 from the germline V gene are SNHLY and FYNNEI.

The V gene is TRBV7-9, the J gene TRBJ2-3, with TRBD1 identical over 9 bases. Germline lookup yields CDR1 SEHNR and CDR2 FQNEAQ (reference sequence). The trim removed 3 bases at V and 5 bases at J, leaving 12 bases unmatched. This CDR3 spans 17 amino acids. In nucleotides, the CDR3 is TGTGCCAGCAGCTTCTTCGGACAGGGGCCCCGGGGAGATACGCAGTATTTT. Encoded protein: CASSFFGQGPRGDTQYF.

This clone was counted between two and nine times. The V and J genes are TRBV25-1 and TRBJ2-3, with a tentative D call TRBD2 (6 bases). Deletions cut 6 bases from V and 4 bases from J, with 11 bases between. The CDR3 sequence is 13 residues long. Germline V lookup: CDR1 MGHDK, CDR2 SYGVNS. The CDR3 DNA reads as TGTGCCAGCAGGAAAACGGGGGCAGATACGCAGTATTTT. Amino acid sequence: CASRKTGADTQYF.

The genes are TRBV6-5 and TRBJ1-2, with D possibly TRBD1 on 6 matching bases. V was pared by 6 bases and J by 4 bases, with 18 bases between. Germline V CDR1 and CDR2: MNHEY, SVGAGI. The CDR3 runs to 15 residues. The CDR3 here is CASRYSRGLGYGYTF. In DNA, the CDR3 is TGTGCCAGCAGATACAGCAGGGGTTTGGGCTATGGCTACACCTTC.

V is TRBV19 and J is TRBJ1-2; D remains ambiguous. CDR1 LNHDA and CDR2 SQIVND come from the germline V gene (reference sequence). V lost 7 bases to trimming and J lost 5 bases, with 5 bases between them. The CDR3 is 10 residues long. The CDR3 bases are TGTGCCAGTAAGCTTTATGGCTACACCTTC. Encoded protein: CASKLYGYTF.

The rearrangement links TRBV30 to TRBJ2-3; 7 bases map to TRBD1. The CDR3 runs to 13 residues. Germline trimming cut 5 bases from V and 3 bases from J; bases unmatched to any gene: 5. Germline V gene sequence: CDR1 GTSNPN, CDR2 SVGIG (reference sequence). The CDR3 bases are TGTGCCTGGGTCGCACAGGGGACAGATACGCAGTATTTT. Its protein product is CAWVAQGTDTQYF. Based on the CDR3 plus reference TRBV30 and TRBJ2-3, the full variable domain is SQTIHQWPATLVQPVGSPLSLECTVEGTSNPNLYWYRQAAGRGLQLLFYSVGIGQISSEVPQNLSASRPQDRQFILSSKKLLLSDSGFYLCAWVAQGTDTQYFGPGTRLTVL.

J is TRBJ2-7 and V is TRBV10-2; 8 positions match TRBD2. The CDR3 runs to 16 residues. Germline V gene data show CDR1 as WSHSY and CDR2 as SAAADI. The ends lost 3 bases at V and 3 bases at J; junction bases unmatched: 10. The CDR3 reads CASSEGLVSGSYEQYV. CDR3 sequence (DNA): TGCGCCAGCAGTGAAGGACTTGTCAGCGGGAGCTACGAGCAGTACGTC.

This rearrangement joins TRBV7-9 to TRBJ1-1; 8 bases match TRBD1. The length of the CDR3 is 16 residues. Germline trimming cut 1 base from V and 1 base from J; bases unmatched to any gene: 5. From germline, CDR1 is SEHNR and CDR2 FQNEAQ (reference sequence). The CDR3 region is CASSLGQGTTNTEAFF. CDR3 coding DNA: TGTGCCAGCAGCTTAGGACAGGGGACCACGAACACTGAAGCTTTCTTT.

The V gene is TRBV11-2, the J gene TRBJ2-1; unclear D gene. Germline loops: CDR1 SGHAT, CDR2 FQNNGV. The length of the CDR3 is 10 residues. Deletions cut 8 bases from V and 10 bases from J, with 9 bases between. CDR3: CASGEVEQFF. CDR3 bases: TGTGCCAGCGGTGAGGTAGAGCAGTTCTTC.

The V call is TRBV5-4, the J call TRBJ2-2, with D perhaps TRBD1 or TRBD2 (5 bases each). CDR1 and CDR2 (germline): SGHNT, YYREEE (reference sequence). The CDR3 extends over 13 amino acids. V shed 7 bases and J shed 10 bases, with 17 bases lying between them. CDR3 DNA sequence: TGTGCCAGCTCGGGGCCAAAACTGGAGGAGCTGTTTTTT. This codes for CASSGPKLEELFF.

The chain links TRBV14 to TRBJ1-5, with no clear D. V dropped 4 bases and J dropped 5 bases, with 9 bases sitting between them. Per the germline V gene, CDR1 is SGHDN and CDR2 is FVKESK. CDR3 length equals 13 residues. The CDR3 here is CASSLTRDQPQHF. The CDR3 region has the DNA TGTGCCAGCAGCCTTACAAGAGATCAGCCCCAGCATTTT. Combining the CDR3 with reference TRBV14 and TRBJ1-5 gives the whole variable domain EAGVTQFPSHSVIEKGQTVTLRCDPISGHDNLYWYRRVMGKEIKFLLHFVKESKQDESGMPNNRFLAERTGGTYSTLKVQPAELEDSGVYFCASSLTRDQPQHFGDGTRLSIL.

This clone was observed a handful of times. The rearrangement links TRBV7-2 to TRBJ1-3; D not resolved. V gave up 5 bases and J gave up 0 bases, with 5 bases separating them. Germline V gene data show CDR1 as SGHTA and CDR2 as FQGNSA. The CDR3 sequence is 13 residues long. The CDR3 bases are TGTGCCAGCAGCACCTCCTCTGGAAACACCATATATTTT. Its protein is CASSTSSGNTIYF.

V usage is TRBV29-1 and J usage is TRBJ1-4, with D perhaps TRBD1 (5 bases). CDR1 is SQVTM and CDR2 is ANQGSEA in the germline V gene. This CDR3 has 15 amino acids. Trimming took off 4 bases at V and 0 bases at J, with 12 bases between the two ends. This CDR3 is CSVVGDFTTNEKLFF. Here the CDR3 DNA reads TGCAGCGTTGTCGGGGACTTCACAACTAATGAAAAACTGTTTTTT.

The chain has TRBV10-3 and TRBJ2-3, with 8 bases aligning to TRBD1. V trimming: 7 bases; J trimming: 1 base; junction bases outside the gene matches: 4. The CDR3 is made up of 14 amino acids. CDR1 is ENHRY and CDR2 is SYGVKD in the germline V gene. The CDR3 DNA follows: TGTGCCATCACGCCAGGGGGCGGCACAGATACGCAGTATTTT. Amino acid sequence: CAITPGGGTDTQYF.

V is TRBV29-1 and J is TRBJ2-1; 10 nucleotides agree with TRBD1. The V gene end was trimmed by 3 bases and the J gene end by 8 bases; junction bases not matched to a gene: 10. The CDR3 runs to 15 residues. Per the germline V gene, CDR1 is SQVTM and CDR2 is ANQGSEA. The CDR3 loop is CSVDVGTGVFDEQFF. The CDR3, as DNA: TGCAGCGTTGACGTCGGGACAGGGGTTTTCGATGAGCAGTTCTTC.

The gene calls are TRBV6-4 and TRBJ1-1, with D perhaps TRBD1 (5 bases). CDR1 is MRHNA, CDR2 SNTAGT, per germline. Trimming pared 7 bases from V and 7 bases from J, leaving 13 bases between. This CDR3 has 12 amino acids. The DNA of the CDR3 is TGTGCCAGCACCCACGGGGCCCTTGAAGCTTTCTTT. It codes for CASTHGALEAFF.

The chain recombines TRBV7-9 with TRBJ2-3; 8 bases are a match to TRBD1. Germline assignment: CDR1 SEHNR and CDR2 FQNEAQ (reference sequence). The CDR3 length is 14 residues. The V and J ends lost 7 bases and 6 bases, in that order; junction bases with no gene match: 9. In DNA form, the CDR3 reads TGTGCCAGCAACGGACAGGGCCGATCCGATACGCAGTATTTT. Protein sequence: CASNGQGRSDTQYF.

V usage is TRBV2 and J usage is TRBJ2-5; D remains unclear. The CDR3 has 14 residues. Germline assignment: CDR1 SNHLY and CDR2 FYNNEI. V was clipped by 4 bases and J by 1 base, with 10 bases between them. The CDR3, as DNA: TGTGCCAGCAGTGGATGGGAAACCCAAGAGACCCAGTACTTC. It is translated as CASSGWETQETQYF.

V and J are TRBV6-1 and TRBJ1-5, with 9 bases matching TRBD1. J was trimmed by 6 bases and V by 5 bases; bases with no gene match: 5. The CDR3 is made up of 14 amino acids. The germline gives CDR1 MNHNS, CDR2 SASEGT. The CDR3 reads CASSFGQGSQPQHF. CDR3 coding DNA: TGTGCCAGCAGTTTCGGACAGGGGAGTCAGCCCCAGCATTTT.

The V and J genes are TRBV2 and TRBJ1-1; D unresolved. The CDR3 contains 13 residues. With 8 bases removed from V and 0 bases from J, the gap between germline ends came to 10 bases. Germline CDR1 SNHLY, CDR2 FYNNEI. CDR3 residues: CASSRSMNTEAFF. CDR3 in DNA: TGTGCCAGCTCTCGGTCCATGAACACTGAAGCTTTCTTT.